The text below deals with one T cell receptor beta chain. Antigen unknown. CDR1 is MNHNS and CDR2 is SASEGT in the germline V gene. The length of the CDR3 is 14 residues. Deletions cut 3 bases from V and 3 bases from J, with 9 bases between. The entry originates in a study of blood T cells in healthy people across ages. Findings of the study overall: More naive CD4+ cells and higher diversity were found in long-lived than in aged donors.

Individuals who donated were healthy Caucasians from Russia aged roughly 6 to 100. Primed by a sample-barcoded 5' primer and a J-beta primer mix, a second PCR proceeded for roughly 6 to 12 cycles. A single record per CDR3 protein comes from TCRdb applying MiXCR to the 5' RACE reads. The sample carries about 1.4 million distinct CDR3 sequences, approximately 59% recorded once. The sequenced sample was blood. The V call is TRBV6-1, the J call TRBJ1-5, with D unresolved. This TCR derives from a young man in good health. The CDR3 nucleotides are TGTGCCAGCAGTGATCAGCAGTACAATCAGCCCCAGCATTTT. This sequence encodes CASSDQQYNQPQHF.